The table lists the clone carrying this T cell receptor beta chain with a few counts. Its antigen is not known. V lost 7 bases to trimming and J lost 3 bases, with 12 bases between them. Looked up from germline, CDR1 is DFQATT and CDR2 is SNEGSKA (reference sequence). The CDR3 has 12 amino acids. These data are taken from a study of T-cell memory formation after mild COVID-19. The authors produced TCR alpha and TCR beta cDNA libraries with sample barcodes and UMIs by 5'RACE using constant-segment primers. TCRdb re-derived calls from the 5' RACE reads in MiXCR, one entry per CDR3 protein. The profile shows under 300,000 distinct CDR3 sequences, about 17% of them singletons. General study findings and limits: Clones contracting over day 15 to 85 were CD4/CD8 balanced, with later expanders leaning CD4+. Among contracting clones, CD4+ were mainly CM/EM and CD8+ enriched in EMRA.

The sample taken for sequencing was PBMCs or a T cell subset sorted from them (not recorded which). The TCR sequence derives from a man younger than 30 who had mild COVID-19 (a few samples of this study predate the infection). Cell type and time point are not known. This rearrangement joins TRBV20-1 to TRBJ1-2; D is undetermined. The CDR3 nucleotides are TGCAGTGGCACTAAGGGAGACTATGGCTACACCTTC. Residues: CSGTKGDYGYTF.